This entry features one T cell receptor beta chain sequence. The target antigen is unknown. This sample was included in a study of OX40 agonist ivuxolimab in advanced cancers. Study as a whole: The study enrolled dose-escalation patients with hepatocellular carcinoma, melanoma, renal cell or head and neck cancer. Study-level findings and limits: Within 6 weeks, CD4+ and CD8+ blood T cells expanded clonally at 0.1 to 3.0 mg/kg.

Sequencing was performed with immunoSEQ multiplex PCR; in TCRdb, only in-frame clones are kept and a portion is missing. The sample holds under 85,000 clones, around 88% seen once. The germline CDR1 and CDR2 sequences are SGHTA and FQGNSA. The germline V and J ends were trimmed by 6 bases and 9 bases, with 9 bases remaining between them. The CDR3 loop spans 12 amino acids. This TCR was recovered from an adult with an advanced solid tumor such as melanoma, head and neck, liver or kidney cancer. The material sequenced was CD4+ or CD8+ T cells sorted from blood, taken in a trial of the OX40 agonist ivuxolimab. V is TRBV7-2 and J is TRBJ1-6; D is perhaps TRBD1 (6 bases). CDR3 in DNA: TGTGCCAGCAGTTTACAGGGTTCACCCCTCCACTTT. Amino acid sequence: CASSLQGSPLHF.